Sequencing of this T cell receptor beta chain was carried out in a study of Graves' ophthalmopathy and Graves' hyperthyroidism. Whole-study findings and limits: Ophthalmopathy progression prediction by the model yielded a sensitivity of 55% to 71% and a specificity of around 72%.

This clonotype was recorded many times. Its antigen is currently unknown. RNA transcripts served as template for amplifying TCR beta CDR3 sequences. First-round RT-PCR relied on HTBI primers, and a second-round multiplex PCR came next. One entry per CDR3 protein, called by TCRdb with MiXCR from the multiplex PCR reads. The data show hundreds of thousands of distinct CDR3 sequences, 22% seen once. Aged 18 to 65, the patients with hyperthyroidism had under 2 months' duration and were newly diagnosed. Germline V gene data show CDR1 as DFQATT and CDR2 as SNEGSKA (reference sequence). This CDR3 has 14 residues. Trimming pared 4 bases from V and 4 bases from J, leaving 14 bases between.

The TCR sequence derives from a woman in her late teens or twenties with stable Graves' hyperthyroidism. Some clones in this sample may be carry-over from other donors' samples. The sequenced sample was peripheral blood. The chain combines TRBV20-1 with TRBJ1-5; D is ambiguous. The CDR3 region is CSATPRDWNQPQHF. The CDR3, as DNA: TGCAGTGCTACCCCCCGAGACTGGAATCAGCCCCAGCATTTT.